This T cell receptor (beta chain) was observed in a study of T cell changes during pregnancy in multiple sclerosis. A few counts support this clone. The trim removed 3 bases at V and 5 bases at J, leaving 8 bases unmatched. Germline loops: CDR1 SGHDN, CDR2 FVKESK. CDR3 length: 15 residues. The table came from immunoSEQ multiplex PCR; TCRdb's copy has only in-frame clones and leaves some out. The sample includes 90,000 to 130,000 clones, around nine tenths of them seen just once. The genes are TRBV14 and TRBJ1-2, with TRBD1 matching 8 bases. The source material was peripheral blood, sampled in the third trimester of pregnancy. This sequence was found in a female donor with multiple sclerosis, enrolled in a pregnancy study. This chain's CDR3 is CASSHGRGRSYGYTF. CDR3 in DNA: TGTGCCAGCAGCCATGGCAGGGGGCGCTCTTATGGCTACACCTTC.